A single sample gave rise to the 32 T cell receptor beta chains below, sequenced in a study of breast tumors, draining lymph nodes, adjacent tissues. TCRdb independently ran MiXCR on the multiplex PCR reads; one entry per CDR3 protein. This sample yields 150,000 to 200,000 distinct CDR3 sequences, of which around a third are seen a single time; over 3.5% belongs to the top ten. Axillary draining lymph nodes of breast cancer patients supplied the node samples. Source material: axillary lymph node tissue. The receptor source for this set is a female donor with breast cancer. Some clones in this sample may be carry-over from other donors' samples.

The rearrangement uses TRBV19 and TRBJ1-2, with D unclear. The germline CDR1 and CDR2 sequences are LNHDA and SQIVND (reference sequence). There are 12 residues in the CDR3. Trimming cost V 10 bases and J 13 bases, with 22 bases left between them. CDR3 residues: CATRLGGYGRTF. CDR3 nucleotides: TGTGCCACCCGCTTGGGCGGATATGGCCGCACCTTC.

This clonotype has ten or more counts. CDR3: CASTPWALAGENEQFF. The CDR3 DNA reads as TGTGCCAGCACCCCTTGGGCCCTAGCGGGAGAGAATGAGCAGTTCTTC. The V and J genes are TRBV6-5 and TRBJ2-1, with 10 bases fitting TRBD2. In germline, CDR1 is MNHEY, CDR2 SVGAGI. The CDR3 loop spans 16 amino acids. V was clipped by 7 bases and J by 7 bases; unmatched bases: 13.

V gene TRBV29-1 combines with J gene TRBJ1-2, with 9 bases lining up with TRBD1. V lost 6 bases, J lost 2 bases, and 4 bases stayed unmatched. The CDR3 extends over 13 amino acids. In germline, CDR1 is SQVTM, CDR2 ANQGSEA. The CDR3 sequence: CSVVGTGNYGYTF. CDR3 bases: TGCAGCGTAGTCGGGACAGGGAACTATGGCTACACCTTC.

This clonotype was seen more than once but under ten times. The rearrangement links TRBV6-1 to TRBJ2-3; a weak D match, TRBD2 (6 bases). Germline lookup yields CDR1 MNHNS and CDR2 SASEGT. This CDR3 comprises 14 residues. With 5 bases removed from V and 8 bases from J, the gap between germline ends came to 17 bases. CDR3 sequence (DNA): TGTGCCAGCAGTCAATACGCGGGATATGGTACGCAGTATTTT. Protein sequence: CASSQYAGYGTQYF.

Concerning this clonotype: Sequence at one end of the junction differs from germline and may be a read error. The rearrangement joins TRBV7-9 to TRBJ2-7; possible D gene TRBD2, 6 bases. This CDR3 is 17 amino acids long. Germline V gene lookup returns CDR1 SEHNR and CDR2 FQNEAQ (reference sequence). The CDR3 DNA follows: TGTGCCAGCAGCTTGCTCGTAAACTTAGGACTACCATACGAGCAGTGCTTC. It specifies CASSLLVNLGLPYEQCF.

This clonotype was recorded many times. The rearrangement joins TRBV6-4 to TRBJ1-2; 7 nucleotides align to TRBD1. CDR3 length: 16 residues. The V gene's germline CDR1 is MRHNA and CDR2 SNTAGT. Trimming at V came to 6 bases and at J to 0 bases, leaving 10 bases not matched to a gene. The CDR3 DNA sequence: TGTGCCAGCAGGCCTTGGGGGGACAGATCTAACTATGGCTACACCTTC. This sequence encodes CASRPWGDRSNYGYTF.

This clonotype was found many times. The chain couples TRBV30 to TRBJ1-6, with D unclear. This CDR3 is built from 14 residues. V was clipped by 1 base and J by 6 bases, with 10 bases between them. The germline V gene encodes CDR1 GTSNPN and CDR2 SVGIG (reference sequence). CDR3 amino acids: CAWSAQICNSPLHF. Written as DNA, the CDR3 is TGTGCCTGGAGTGCCCAGATTTGTAATTCACCCCTCCACTTT. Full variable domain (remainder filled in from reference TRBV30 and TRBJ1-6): SQTIHQWPATLVQPVGSPLSLECTVEGTSNPNLYWYRQAAGRGLQLLFYSVGIGQISSEVPQNLSASRPQDRQFILSSKKLLLSDSGFYLCAWSAQICNSPLHFGNGTRLTVT.

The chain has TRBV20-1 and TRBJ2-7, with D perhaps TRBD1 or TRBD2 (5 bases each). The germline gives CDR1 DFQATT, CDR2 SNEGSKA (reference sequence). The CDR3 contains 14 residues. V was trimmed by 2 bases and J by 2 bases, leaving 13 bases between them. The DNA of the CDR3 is TGCAGTGCTAGAAACACACGGGGCCCCTACGAGCAGTACTTC. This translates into CSARNTRGPYEQYF.

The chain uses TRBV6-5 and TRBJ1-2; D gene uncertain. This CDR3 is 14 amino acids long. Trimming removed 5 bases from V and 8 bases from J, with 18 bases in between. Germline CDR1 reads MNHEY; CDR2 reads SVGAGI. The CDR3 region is CASSHHVNERGYTF. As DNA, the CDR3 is TGTGCCAGCAGTCACCACGTCAACGAACGAGGCTACACCTTC.

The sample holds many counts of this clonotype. CDR3 amino acids: CASSLAGGGYEQYF. The DNA for the CDR3 is TGTGCCAGCAGCTTAGCGGGAGGCGGGTACGAGCAGTACTTC. The V and J genes are TRBV5-6 and TRBJ2-7, with TRBD2 matching over 9 bases. The V gene's germline CDR1 is SGHDT and CDR2 YYEEEE. The V segment lost 2 bases and the J segment 4 bases; nucleotides outside the gene matches: 4. The CDR3 covers 14 residues. Full variable domain (remainder filled in from reference TRBV5-6 and TRBJ2-7): DAGVTQSPTHLIKTRGQQVTLRCSPKSGHDTVSWYQQALGQGPQFIFQYYEEEERQRGNFPDRFSGHQFPNYSSELNVNALLLGDSALYLCASSLAGGGYEQYFGPGTRLTVT.

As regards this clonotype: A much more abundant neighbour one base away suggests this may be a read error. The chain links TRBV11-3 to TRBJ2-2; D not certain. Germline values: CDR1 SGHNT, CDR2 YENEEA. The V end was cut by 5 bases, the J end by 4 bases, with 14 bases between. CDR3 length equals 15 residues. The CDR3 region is CASSQGRPTTGELFF. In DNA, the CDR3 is TGTGCCAGCAGCCAAGGACGGCCGACCACCGGGGAGCTGTTTTTT.

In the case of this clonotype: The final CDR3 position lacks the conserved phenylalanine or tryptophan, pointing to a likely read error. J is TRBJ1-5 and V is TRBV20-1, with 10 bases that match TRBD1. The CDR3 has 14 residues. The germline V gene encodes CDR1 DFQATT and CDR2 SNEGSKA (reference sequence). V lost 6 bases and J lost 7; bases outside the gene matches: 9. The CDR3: CSAKPPGQGQPQHL. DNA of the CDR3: TGCAGTGCAAAACCGCCGGGACAGGGGCAGCCCCAGCATCTT.

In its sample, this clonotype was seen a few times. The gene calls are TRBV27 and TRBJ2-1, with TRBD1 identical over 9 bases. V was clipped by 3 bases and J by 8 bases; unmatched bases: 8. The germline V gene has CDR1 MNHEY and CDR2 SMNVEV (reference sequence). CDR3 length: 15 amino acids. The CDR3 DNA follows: TGTGCCAGCAGTTTTAACAGGGGGCAGCGGGATGAGCAGTTCTTC. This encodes CASSFNRGQRDEQFF.

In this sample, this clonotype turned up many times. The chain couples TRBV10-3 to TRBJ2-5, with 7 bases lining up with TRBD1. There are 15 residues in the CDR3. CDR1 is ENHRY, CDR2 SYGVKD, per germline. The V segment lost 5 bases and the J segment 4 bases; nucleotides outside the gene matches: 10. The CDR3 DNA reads TGTGCCATCAGTAACGACAGGGTGTTCGCAGAGACCCAGTACTTC. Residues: CAISNDRVFAETQYF.

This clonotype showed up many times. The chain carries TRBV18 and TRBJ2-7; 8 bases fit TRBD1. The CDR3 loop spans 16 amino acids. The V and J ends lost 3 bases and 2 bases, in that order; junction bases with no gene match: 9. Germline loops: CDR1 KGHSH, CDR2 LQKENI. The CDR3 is CASSPRTGYETYEQYF. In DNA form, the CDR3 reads TGTGCCAGCTCACCGAGGACAGGGTATGAGACCTACGAGCAGTACTTC.

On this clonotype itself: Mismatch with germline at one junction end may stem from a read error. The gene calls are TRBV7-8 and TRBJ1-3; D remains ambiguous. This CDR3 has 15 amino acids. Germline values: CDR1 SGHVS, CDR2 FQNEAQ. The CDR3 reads CASSIVQRRGSTIYF. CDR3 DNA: TGTGCCAGCAGTATTGTCCAACGTCGTGGAAGCACCATATATTTT.

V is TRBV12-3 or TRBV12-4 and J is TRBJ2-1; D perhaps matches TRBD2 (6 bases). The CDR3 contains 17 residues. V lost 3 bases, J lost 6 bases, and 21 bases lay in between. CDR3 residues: CASSFSVKRVRANEQFF. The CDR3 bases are TGTGCCAGCAGTTTCTCGGTCAAGCGGGTTAGGGCCAATGAGCAGTTCTTC.

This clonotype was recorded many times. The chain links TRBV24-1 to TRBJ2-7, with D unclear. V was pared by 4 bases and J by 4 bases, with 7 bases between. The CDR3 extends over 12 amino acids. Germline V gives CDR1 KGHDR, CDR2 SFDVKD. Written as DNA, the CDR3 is TGTGCCACCAGTGACCAACGATACGAGCAGTACTTC. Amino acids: CATSDQRYEQYF.

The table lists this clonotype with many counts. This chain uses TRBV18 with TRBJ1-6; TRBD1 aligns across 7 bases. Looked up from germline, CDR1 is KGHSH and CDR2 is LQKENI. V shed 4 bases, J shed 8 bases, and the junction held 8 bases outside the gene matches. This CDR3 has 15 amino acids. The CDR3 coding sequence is TGTGCCAGCTCACGGGTGGGCACAGGGGATTCACCCCTCCACTTT. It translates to CASSRVGTGDSPLHF.

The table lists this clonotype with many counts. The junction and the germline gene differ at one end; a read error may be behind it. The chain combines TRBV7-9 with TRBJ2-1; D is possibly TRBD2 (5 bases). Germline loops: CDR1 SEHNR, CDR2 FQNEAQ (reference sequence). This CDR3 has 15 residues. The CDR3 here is CASSFPGNSHNEQFF. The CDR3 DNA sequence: TGTGCCAGCAGCTTCCCCGGGAACTCCCACAATGAGCAGTTCTTC.

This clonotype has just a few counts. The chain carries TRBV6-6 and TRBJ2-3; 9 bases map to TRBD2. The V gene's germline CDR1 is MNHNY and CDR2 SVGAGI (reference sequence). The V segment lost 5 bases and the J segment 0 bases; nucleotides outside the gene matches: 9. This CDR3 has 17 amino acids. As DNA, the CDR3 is TGTGCCAGCAGTCCTACCCCCCTAGCGGGAAGCACAGATACGCAGTATTTT. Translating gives CASSPTPLAGSTDTQYF.

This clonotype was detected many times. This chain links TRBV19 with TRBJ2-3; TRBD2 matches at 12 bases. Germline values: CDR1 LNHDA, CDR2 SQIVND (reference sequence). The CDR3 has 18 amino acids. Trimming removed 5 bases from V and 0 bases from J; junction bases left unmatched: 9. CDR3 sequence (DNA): TGTGCCAGTAGTTCTGGACTAGCGGGATCCCCTAGCACAGATACGCAGTATTTT. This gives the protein CASSSGLAGSPSTDTQYF. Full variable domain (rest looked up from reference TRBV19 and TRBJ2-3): DGGITQSPKYLFRKEGQNVTLSCEQNLNHDAMYWYRQDPGQGLRLIYYSQIVNDFQKGDIAEGYSVSREKKESFPLTVTSAQKNPTAFYLCASSSGLAGSPSTDTQYFGPGTRLTVL.

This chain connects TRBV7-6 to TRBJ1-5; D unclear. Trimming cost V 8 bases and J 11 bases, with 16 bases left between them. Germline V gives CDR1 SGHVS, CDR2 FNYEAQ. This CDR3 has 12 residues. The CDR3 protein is CASGWRLETQHF. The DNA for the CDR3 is TGTGCCAGCGGCTGGCGTCTTGAGACCCAGCATTTT.

Here the CDR3 DNA reads TGTGCCAGCAGTTTTGACCGGACCGTCGACAGGACAGATACGCAGTATTTT. Translated, it gives CASSFDRTVDRTDTQYF. The chain has TRBV12-3 or TRBV12-4 and TRBJ2-3; tentatively, D is TRBD1 (6 bases). V shed 3 bases and J shed 3 bases, with 19 bases lying between them. The length of the CDR3 is 17 residues.

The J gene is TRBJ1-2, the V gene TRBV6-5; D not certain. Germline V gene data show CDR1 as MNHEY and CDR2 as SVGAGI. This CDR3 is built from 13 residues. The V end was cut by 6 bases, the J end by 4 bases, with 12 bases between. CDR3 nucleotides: TGTGCCAGCAGCCTCGGACCGAGCTATGGCTACACCTTC. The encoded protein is CASSLGPSYGYTF.

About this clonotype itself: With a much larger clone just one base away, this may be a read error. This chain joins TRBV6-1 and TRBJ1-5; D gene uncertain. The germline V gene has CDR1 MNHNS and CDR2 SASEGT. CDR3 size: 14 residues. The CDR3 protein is CVSSYGYSNQPQHF. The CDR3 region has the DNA TGTGTCAGCAGTTACGGGTATAGCAATCAGCCCCAGCATTTT.

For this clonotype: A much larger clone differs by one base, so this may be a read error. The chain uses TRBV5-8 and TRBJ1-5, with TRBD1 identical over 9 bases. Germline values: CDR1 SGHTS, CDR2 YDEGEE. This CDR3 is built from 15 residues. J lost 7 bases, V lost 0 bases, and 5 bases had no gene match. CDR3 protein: CASSLGTGVRQPQHF. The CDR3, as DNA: TGTGCCAGCAGCTTGGGGACAGGGGTTCGGCAGCCCCAGCATTTT.

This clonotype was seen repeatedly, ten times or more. The CDR3 protein is CASSPRDTDTQYF. DNA for the CDR3: TGCGCCAGCAGCCCCAGGGACACAGATACGCAGTATTTT. V and J are TRBV5-1 and TRBJ2-3; TRBD1 might be the D (5 bases). Looked up from germline, CDR1 is SGHRS and CDR2 is YFSETQ. V was shortened by 4 bases and J by 2 bases, with 8 bases between the two germline ends. CDR3 size: 13 residues. The whole variable domain, filled in from reference TRBV5-1 and TRBJ2-3, reads KAGVTQTPRYLIKTRGQQVTLSCSPISGHRSVSWYQQTPGQGLQFLFEYFSETQRNKGNFPGRFSGRQFSNSRSEMNVSTLELGDSALYLCASSPRDTDTQYFGPGTRLTVL.

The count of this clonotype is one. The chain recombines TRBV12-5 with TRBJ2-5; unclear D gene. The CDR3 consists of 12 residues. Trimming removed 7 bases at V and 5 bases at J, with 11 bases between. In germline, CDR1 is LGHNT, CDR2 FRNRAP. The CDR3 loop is CASAFGPETQYF. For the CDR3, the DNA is TGTGCTAGTGCGTTCGGCCCGGAGACCCAGTACTTC. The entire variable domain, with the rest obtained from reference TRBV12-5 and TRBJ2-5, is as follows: DARVTQTPRHKVTEMGQEVTMRCQPILGHNTVFWYRQTMMQGLELLAYFRNRAPLDDSGMPKDRFSAEMPDATLATLKIQPSEPRDSAVYFCASAFGPETQYFGPGTRLLVL.

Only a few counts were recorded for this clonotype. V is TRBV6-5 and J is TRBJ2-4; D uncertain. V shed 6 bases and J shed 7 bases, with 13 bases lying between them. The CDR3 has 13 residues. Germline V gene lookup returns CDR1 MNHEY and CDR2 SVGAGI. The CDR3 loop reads CASRGNLLNIQYF. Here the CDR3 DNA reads TGTGCCAGCAGGGGGAATCTCCTTAACATTCAGTACTTC.

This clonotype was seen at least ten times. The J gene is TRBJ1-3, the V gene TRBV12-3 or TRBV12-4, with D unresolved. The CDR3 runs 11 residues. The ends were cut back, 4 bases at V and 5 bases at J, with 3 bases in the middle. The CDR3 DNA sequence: TGTGCCAGCAGTTATAGAAACACCATATATTTT. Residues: CASSYRNTIYF.

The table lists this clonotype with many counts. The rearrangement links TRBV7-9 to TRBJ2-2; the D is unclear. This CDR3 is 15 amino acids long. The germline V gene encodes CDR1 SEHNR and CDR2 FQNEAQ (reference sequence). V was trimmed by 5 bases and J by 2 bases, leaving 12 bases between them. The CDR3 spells CASSRMGFNTGELFF. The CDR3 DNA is TGTGCCAGCAGCCGCATGGGGTTTAACACCGGGGAGCTGTTTTTT.